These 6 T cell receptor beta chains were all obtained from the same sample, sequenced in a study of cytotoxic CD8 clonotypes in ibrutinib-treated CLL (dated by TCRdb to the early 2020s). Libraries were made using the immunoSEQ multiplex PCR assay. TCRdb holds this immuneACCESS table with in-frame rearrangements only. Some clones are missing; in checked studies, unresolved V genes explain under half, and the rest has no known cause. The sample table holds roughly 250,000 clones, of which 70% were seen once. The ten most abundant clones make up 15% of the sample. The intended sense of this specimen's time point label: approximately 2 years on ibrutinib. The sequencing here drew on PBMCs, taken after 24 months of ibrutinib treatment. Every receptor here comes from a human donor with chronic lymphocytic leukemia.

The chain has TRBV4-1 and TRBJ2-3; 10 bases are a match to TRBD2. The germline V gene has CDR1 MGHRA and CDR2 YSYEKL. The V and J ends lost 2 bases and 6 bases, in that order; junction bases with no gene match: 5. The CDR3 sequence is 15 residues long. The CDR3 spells CASSQLAGAIDTQYF. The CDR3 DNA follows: TGCGCCAGCAGCCAACTAGCGGGAGCGATCGATACGCAGTATTTT.

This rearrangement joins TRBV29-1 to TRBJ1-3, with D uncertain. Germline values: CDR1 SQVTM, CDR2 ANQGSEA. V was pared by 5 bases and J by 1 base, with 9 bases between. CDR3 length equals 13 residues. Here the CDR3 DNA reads TGCAGCGTTCGTTACCCTTCTGGAAACACCATATATTTT. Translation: CSVRYPSGNTIYF. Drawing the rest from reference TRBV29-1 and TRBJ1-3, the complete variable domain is SAVISQKPSRDICQRGTSLTIQCQVDSQVTMMFWYRQQPGQSLTLIATANQGSEATYESGFVIDKFPISRPNLTFSTLTVSNMSPEDSSIYLCSVRYPSGNTIYFGEGSWLTVV.

Here the CDR3 reads CASSPRDGYTF. The CDR3 DNA sequence: TGTGCCAGCAGTCCCCGGGATGGCTACACCTTC. V usage is TRBV28 and J usage is TRBJ1-2; D remains ambiguous. Germline V gene data show CDR1 as MDHEN and CDR2 as SYDVKM. Trimming cost V 5 bases and J 6 bases, with 7 bases left between them. The CDR3 runs 11 residues.

The CDR3 DNA follows: TGTGCCAGCAGCTTTTCTGGAAACACCATATATTTT. It is translated as CASSFSGNTIYF. V usage is TRBV11-3 and J usage is TRBJ1-3; D is ambiguous. Germline V gene data show CDR1 as SGHNT and CDR2 as YENEEA. This CDR3 region has 12 residues. V was clipped by 3 bases and J by 1 base, with 1 base between them.

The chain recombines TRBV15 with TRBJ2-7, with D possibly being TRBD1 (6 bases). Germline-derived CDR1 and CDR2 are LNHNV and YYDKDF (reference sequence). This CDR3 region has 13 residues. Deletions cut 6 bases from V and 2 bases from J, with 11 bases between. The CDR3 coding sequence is TGTGCCACCAGTCCAGGGGCAGCCTACGAGCAGTACTTC. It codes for CATSPGAAYEQYF.

The CDR3 nucleotides are TGTGCCTGGAGTGTATTCGGGTCCTACAATGAGCAGTTCTTC. It is translated as CAWSVFGSYNEQFF. The rearrangement uses TRBV30 and TRBJ2-1; no firm D call. Trimming took off 0 bases at V and 1 base at J, with 7 bases between the two ends. This CDR3 contains 14 residues. Germline lookup yields CDR1 GTSNPN and CDR2 SVGIG (reference sequence).